Listed below are T cell receptor beta chains from one sample, sequenced in a study of blood T cell repertoires in COVID-19. Data came from immunoSEQ multiplex PCR; TCRdb stores just in-frame clones and leaves some out. The sample has hundreds of thousands of clones; nearly 90% are singletons. The sequenced material came from peripheral blood. The receptors stem from a woman aged 18-30 years who had recovered from COVID-19. The CDR3 runs from the conserved cysteine through the conserved F or W. D genes are given only for firm matches. A clone size is listed for some rows: how often the clone was seen (once, few, many), or a class if it is expanded.

>TRBV5-1|TRBD1|TRBJ2-1|NA
CASRPGQRDNEQFF
TGCGCCAGCCGACCGGGACAGAGAGACAATGAGCAGTTCTTC
>TRBV30|TRBD2|TRBJ2-1|NA
CAWNSGSNEQFF
TGTGCCTGGAATAGCGGGAGCAATGAGCAGTTCTTC
>TRBV6-6|TRBD1|TRBJ2-7|NA
CASSIQGAANEQYF
TGTGCCAGCAGTATACAGGGGGCCGCAAACGAGCAGTACTTC
>TRBV13|NA|TRBJ1-4|NA
CASSRHGSNEKLFF
TGTGCCAGCAGCCGACACGGGAGTAATGAAAAACTGTTTTTT
>TRBV24-1|TRBD2|TRBJ2-2|once
CATSVSGRAPDTGELFF
TGTGCCACCAGTGTGAGCGGGAGGGCCCCGGACACCGGGGAGCTGTTTTTT
>TRBV12-5|NA|TRBJ1-5|NA
CASGSDQPQHF
TGTGCTAGTGGTTCTGATCAGCCCCAGCATTTT
>TRBV7-8|NA|TRBJ2-5|NA
CASSLGLGLMGTQYF
TGTGCCAGCAGTTTAGGATTGGGCCTAATGGGGACCCAGTACTTC
>TRBV19|NA|TRBJ1-5|NA
CASSVTGDQPQHF
TGTGCCAGTAGTGTGACAGGCGATCAGCCCCAGCATTTT
>TRBV6-4|TRBD2|TRBJ2-3|NA
CASSGTSGTDTQYF
TGTGCCAGCAGTGGGACTAGCGGGACAGATACGCAGTATTTT
>TRBV7-8|TRBD2|TRBJ2-7|NA
CASSETSGRSYEQYF
TGTGCCAGCAGCGAGACTAGCGGGCGCTCCTACGAGCAGTACTTC
>TRBV19|NA|TRBJ1-5|NA
CASSILGGVSNQPQHF
TGTGCCAGTAGTATACTCGGGGGGGTTAGCAATCAGCCCCAGCATTTT
>TRBV6-2/TRBV6-3|TRBD2|TRBJ2-2|NA
CASSTTSGRASGELFF
TGTGCCAGCAGCACTACTAGCGGGAGGGCCTCTGGGGAGCTGTTTTTT
>TRBV5-6|TRBD1|TRBJ2-7|NA
CASSLGTGLYEQYF
TGTGCCAGCAGCTTGGGGACAGGGCTCTACGAGCAGTACTTC
>TRBV10-2|TRBD2|TRBJ2-1|once
CASSESLAGATYNEQFF
TGCGCCAGCAGTGAATCTCTAGCGGGAGCCACCTACAATGAGCAGTTCTTC
>TRBV24-1|TRBD2|TRBJ2-3|NA
CATSDPDSGSTADTQYF
TGTGCCACCAGTGATCCTGATAGCGGGAGCACGGCAGATACGCAGTATTTT
>TRBV27|NA|TRBJ2-7|NA
CASSYNPENYEQYF
TGTGCCAGCAGTTATAACCCCGAGAACTACGAGCAGTACTTC
>TRBV5-6|NA|TRBJ1-2|NA
CASSLPGMGYTF
TGTGCCAGCAGCTTGCCAGGGATGGGCTACACCTTC
>TRBV2|TRBD1|TRBJ1-2|NA
CASRPQGIYGYTF
TGTGCCAGCAGGCCACAGGGGATCTATGGCTACACCTTC
>TRBV18|TRBD2|TRBJ2-7|NA
CASSLLAGYEQYF
TGTGCCAGCTCACTTCTAGCGGGGTACGAGCAGTACTTC
>TRBV7-6|NA|TRBJ2-1|NA
CASSNSLGEQFF
TGTGCCAGCAGCAACTCCCTAGGCGAGCAGTTCTTC
>TRBV10-1|NA|TRBJ2-3|once
CASSARSDTQYF
TGCGCCAGCAGTGCTAGGTCAGATACGCAGTATTTT
>TRBV12-3/TRBV12-4|TRBD2|TRBJ2-1|NA
CASSPGLANEQFF
TGTGCCAGCTCTCCGGGACTAGCCAATGAGCAGTTCTTC
>TRBV15|TRBD1|TRBJ1-5|NA
CATSSGTAYSNQPQHF
TGTGCCACCAGCAGTGGGACAGCTTATAGCAATCAGCCCCAGCATTTT
>TRBV13|TRBD2|TRBJ2-1|NA
CASSWTSGGRYNEQFF
TGTGCCAGCAGCTGGACTAGCGGGGGGAGGTACAATGAGCAGTTCTTC
>TRBV19|TRBD1|TRBJ1-5|few
CASSIQGQGKQPQHF
TGTGCCAGTAGTATACAAGGACAGGGGAAACAGCCCCAGCATTTT
>TRBV30|TRBD2|TRBJ2-3|once
CAWSPSTSRTDTQYF
TGTGCCTGGAGTCCCTCGACTAGCCGCACAGATACGCAGTATTTT
>TRBV6-5|NA|TRBJ2-7|NA
CASSLDRGYEQYF
TGTGCCAGCAGTTTGGACAGAGGCTACGAGCAGTACTTC
>TRBV7-8|NA|TRBJ1-2|once
CASSPGREYGYTF
TGTGCCAGCAGCCCCGGTAGAGAATATGGCTACACCTTC
>TRBV4-3|TRBD2|TRBJ2-1|NA
CASSQPTSGIYEQFF
TGCGCCAGCAGCCAGCCGACTAGCGGGATCTATGAGCAGTTCTTC
>TRBV9|TRBD2|TRBJ2-1|NA
CASSGTSGYNEQFF
TGTGCCAGCAGCGGGACTAGCGGGTACAATGAGCAGTTCTTC
>TRBV30|NA|TRBJ1-3|few
CAWGPGRGHGNTIYF
TGTGCCTGGGGACCTGGTAGGGGACATGGAAACACCATATATTTT
>TRBV4-3|TRBD1|TRBJ1-1|NA
CASRRDRGLFNTEAFF
TGCGCCAGCAGACGGGACAGGGGGCTTTTCAACACTGAAGCTTTCTTT
>TRBV11-2|TRBD2|TRBJ2-7|NA
CASSRTSGIYEQYF
TGTGCCAGCAGCCGGACTAGCGGGATCTACGAGCAGTACTTC
>TRBV5-1|NA|TRBJ1-2|NA
CASSFESNYGYTF
TGCGCCAGCAGCTTTGAGAGTAACTATGGCTACACCTTC
>TRBV7-6|TRBD1|TRBJ1-3|NA
CASSPAGTGGFGNTIYF
TGTGCCAGCAGCCCAGCAGGGACAGGGGGCTTTGGAAACACCATATATTTT